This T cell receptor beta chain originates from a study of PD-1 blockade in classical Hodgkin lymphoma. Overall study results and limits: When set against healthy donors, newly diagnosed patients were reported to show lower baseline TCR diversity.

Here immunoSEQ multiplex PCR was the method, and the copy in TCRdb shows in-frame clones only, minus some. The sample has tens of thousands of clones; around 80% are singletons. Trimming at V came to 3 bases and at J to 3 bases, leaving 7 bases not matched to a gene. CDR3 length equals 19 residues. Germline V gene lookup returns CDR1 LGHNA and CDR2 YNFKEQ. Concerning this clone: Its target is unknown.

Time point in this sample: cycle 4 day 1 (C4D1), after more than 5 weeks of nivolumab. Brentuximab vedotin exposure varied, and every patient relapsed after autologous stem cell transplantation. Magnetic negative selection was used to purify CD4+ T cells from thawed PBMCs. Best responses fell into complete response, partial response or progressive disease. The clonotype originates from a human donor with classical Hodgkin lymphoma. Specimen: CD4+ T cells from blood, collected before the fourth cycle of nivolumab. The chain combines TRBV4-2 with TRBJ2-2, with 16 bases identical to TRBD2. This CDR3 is CASSQTGLAGGPDTGELFF. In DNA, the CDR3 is TGTGCCAGCAGCCAGACGGGACTAGCGGGAGGGCCGGACACCGGGGAGCTGTTTTTT.